The sample holds many counts of the clone carrying this T cell receptor beta chain. With 2 bases removed from V and 5 bases from J, the gap between germline ends came to 10 bases. Germline values: CDR1 SNHLY, CDR2 FYNNEI. The CDR3 spans 14 residues. This sample is part of a study of regulatory T cells in long-lasting Graves disease. Both iRepertoire HTBI primers and Arm-PCR of CDR3 regions were used to build the TCR beta libraries. One entry per CDR3 protein results from TCRdb running MiXCR on the multiplex PCR reads. The top ten clones hold around 13% of a sample with 550,000 to 650,000 distinct CDR3 sequences, roughly 16% of them seen once. Time point noted: newly diagnosed GD, antithyroid drugs for less than 3 months. PBMC RNA was the source of the TCR library. A further study also used this sample, focusing on T cells in Graves' hyperthyroidism and ophthalmopathy. As that study records: First-round RT-PCR with HTBI primers amplified the TCR CDR3 region.

The receptor was derived from a man younger than 35 with Graves disease. V is TRBV2 and J is TRBJ2-1; D call uncertain. This specimen consisted of peripheral blood mononuclear cells (PBMCs), obtained at new diagnosis, from a patient treated with antithyroid drugs. The CDR3 coding sequence is TGTGCCAGCAGTGAATCGATAGGCGACAATGAGCAGTTCTTC. It codes for CASSESIGDNEQFF.